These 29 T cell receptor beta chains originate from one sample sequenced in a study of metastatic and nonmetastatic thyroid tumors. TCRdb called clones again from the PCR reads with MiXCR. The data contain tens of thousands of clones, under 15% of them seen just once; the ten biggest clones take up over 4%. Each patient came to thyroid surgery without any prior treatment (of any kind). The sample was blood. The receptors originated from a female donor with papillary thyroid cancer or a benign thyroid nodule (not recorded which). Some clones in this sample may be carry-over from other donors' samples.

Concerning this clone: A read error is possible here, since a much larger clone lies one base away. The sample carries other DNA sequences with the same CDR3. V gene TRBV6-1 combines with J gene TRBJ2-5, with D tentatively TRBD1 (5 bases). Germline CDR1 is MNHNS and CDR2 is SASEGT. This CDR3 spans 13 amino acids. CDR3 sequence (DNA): TGTGCCATAACCCCAGACAGTCAAGAGACCCAATACTTC. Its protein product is CAITPDSQETQYF.

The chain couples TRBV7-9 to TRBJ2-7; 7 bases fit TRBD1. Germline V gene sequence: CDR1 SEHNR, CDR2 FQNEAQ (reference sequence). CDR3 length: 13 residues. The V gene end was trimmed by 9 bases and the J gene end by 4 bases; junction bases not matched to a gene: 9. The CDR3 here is CASNTGTEYEQYF. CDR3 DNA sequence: TGTGCCAGTAATACCGGGACAGAGTACGAGCAGTACTTC.

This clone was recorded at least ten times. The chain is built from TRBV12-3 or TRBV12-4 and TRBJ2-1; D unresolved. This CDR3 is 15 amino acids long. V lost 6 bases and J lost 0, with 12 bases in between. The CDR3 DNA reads TGTGCCAGCAGCCTCGCGGCTGGCTCCTACAATGAGCAGTTCTTC. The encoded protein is CASSLAAGSYNEQFF.

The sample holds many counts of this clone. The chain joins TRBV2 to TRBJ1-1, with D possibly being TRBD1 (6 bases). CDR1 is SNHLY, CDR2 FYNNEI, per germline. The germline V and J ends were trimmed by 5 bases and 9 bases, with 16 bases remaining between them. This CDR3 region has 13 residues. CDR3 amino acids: CASSPTGGVQAFF. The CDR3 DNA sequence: TGTGCCAGCAGTCCGACAGGTGGCGTCCAAGCTTTCTTT.

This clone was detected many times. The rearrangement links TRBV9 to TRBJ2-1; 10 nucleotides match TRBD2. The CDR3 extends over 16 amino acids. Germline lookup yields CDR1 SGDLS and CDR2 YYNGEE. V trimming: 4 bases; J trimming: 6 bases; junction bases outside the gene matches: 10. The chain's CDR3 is CASSLKLAGSFNEQFF. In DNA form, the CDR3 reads TGTGCCAGCAGCCTAAAACTAGCGGGATCTTTCAATGAGCAGTTCTTC. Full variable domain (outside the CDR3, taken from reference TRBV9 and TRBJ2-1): DSGVTQTPKHLITATGQRVTLRCSPRSGDLSVYWYQQSLDQGLQFLIQYYNGEERAKGNILERFSAQQFPDLHSELNLSSLELGDSALYFCASSLKLAGSFNEQFFGPGTRLTVL.

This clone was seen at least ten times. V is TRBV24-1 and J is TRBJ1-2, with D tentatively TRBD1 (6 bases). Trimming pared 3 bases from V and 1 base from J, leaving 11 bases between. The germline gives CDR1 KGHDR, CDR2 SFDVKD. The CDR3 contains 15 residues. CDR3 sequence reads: CATSDRGHFNYGYTF. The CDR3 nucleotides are TGTGCCACCAGTGATCGGGGACACTTTAACTATGGCTACACCTTC.

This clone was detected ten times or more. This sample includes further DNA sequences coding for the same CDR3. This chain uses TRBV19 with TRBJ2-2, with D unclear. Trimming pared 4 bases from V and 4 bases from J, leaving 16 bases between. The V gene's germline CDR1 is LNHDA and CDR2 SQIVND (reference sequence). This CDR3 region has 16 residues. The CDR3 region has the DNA TGTGCCAGTAGTACATCGCCCTCCTTTGCCACCGGGGAGCTGTTTTTT. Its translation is CASSTSPSFATGELFF.

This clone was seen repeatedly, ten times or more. Written as DNA, the CDR3 is TGCGCCAGCAGCCAAGAAGTCAGACCAAACACTGAAGCTTTCTTT. It specifies CASSQEVRPNTEAFF. The chain couples TRBV4-3 to TRBJ1-1; D gene uncertain. Germline V gives CDR1 LGHNA, CDR2 YSLEER. The V end was cut by 0 bases, the J end by 2 bases, with 10 bases between. This CDR3 spans 15 amino acids.

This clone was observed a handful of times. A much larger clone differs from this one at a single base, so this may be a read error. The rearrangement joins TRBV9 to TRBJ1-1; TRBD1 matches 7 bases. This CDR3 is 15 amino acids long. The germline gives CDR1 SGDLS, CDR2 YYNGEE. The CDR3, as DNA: TGTGCCAGCAGCGTCGACGCCAGGGGGGGCACTGAAGCTCTCTTT. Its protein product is CASSVDARGGTEALF. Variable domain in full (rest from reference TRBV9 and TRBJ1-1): DSGVTQTPKHLITATGQRVTLRCSPRSGDLSVYWYQQSLDQGLQFLIQYYNGEERAKGNILERFSAQQFPDLHSELNLSSLELGDSALYFCASSVDARGGTEALFGQGTRLTVV.

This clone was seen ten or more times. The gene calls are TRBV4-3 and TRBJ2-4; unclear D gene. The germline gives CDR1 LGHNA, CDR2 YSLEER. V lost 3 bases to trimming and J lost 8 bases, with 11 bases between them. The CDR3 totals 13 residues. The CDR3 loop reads CASSHDRSDIQYF. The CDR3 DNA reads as TGCGCCAGCAGCCATGACCGATCGGACATTCAGTACTTC.

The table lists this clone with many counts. Here the CDR3 DNA reads TGCGCCAGCAGCCAAGATTTCGCGCCGAGCTCCTACGAGCAGTACTTC. This translates into CASSQDFAPSSYEQYF. J is TRBJ2-7 and V is TRBV4-1; D unresolved. Germline V gene sequence: CDR1 MGHRA, CDR2 YSYEKL. The CDR3 consists of 16 residues. Trimming pared 0 bases from V and 0 bases from J, leaving 12 bases between.

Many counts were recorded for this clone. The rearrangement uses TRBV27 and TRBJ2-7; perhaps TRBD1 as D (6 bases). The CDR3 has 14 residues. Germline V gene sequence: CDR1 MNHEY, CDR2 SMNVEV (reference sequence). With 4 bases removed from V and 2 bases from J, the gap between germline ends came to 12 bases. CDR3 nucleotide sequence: TGTGCCAGCAGTTCGTGGGACACCCCCTACGAGCAGTACTTC. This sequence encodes CASSSWDTPYEQYF.

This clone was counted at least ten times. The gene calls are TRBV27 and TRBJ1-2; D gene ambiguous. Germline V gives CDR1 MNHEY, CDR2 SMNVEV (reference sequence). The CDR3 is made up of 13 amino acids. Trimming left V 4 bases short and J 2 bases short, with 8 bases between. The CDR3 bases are TGTGCCAGCAGTTCGCTTCCCAACTATGGCTACACCTTC. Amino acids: CASSSLPNYGYTF.

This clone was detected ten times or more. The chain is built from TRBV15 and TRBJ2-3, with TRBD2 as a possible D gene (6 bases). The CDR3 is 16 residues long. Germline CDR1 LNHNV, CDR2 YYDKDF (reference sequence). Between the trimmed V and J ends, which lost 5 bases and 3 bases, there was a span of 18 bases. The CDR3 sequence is CATSGHGGGPTDTQYF. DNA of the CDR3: TGTGCCACCAGCGGACACGGGGGAGGCCCTACAGATACGCAGTATTTT.

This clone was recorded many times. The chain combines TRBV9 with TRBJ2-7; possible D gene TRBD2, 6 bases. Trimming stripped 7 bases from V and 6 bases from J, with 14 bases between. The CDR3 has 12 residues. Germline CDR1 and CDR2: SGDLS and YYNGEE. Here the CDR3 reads CASGNGGGEQYF. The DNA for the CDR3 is TGTGCCAGCGGTAACGGGGGAGGCGAGCAGTACTTC. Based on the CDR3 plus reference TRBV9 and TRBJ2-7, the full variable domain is DSGVTQTPKHLITATGQRVTLRCSPRSGDLSVYWYQQSLDQGLQFLIQYYNGEERAKGNILERFSAQQFPDLHSELNLSSLELGDSALYFCASGNGGGEQYFGPGTRLTVT.

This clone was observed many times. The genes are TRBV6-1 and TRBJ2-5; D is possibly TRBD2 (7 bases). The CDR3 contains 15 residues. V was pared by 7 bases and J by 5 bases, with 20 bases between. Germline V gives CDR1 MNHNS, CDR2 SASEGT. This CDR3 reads CASTIRGGGRETQYF. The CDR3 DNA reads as TGTGCCAGCACTATAAGGGGAGGGGGGAGGGAGACCCAGTACTTC.

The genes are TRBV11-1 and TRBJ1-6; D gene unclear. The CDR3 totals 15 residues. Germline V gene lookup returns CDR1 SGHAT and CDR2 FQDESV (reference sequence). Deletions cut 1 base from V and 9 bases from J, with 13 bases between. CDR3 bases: TGTGCCAGCAGCTTAGTCGGACTACCCAGTTCACCCCTCCACTTT. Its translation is CASSLVGLPSSPLHF.

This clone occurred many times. CDR3 bases: TGTGCCAGCAGCTCAGGACTAGCGGGAGGGAGCACAGATACGCAGTATTTT. Encoded protein: CASSSGLAGGSTDTQYF. The V and J genes are TRBV7-2 and TRBJ2-3; 15 positions match TRBD2. V dropped 4 bases and J dropped 0; count of bases not matched to a gene: 2. The CDR3 is 17 amino acids. Per germline, CDR1 SGHTA and CDR2 FQGNSA.

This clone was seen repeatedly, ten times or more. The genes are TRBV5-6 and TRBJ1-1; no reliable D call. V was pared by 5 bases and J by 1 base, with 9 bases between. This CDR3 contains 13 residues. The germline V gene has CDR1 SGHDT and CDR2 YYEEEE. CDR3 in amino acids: CASSPDGNTEAFF. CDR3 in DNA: TGTGCCAGCAGTCCGGACGGGAACACTGAAGCTTTCTTT.

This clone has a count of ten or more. The DNA for the CDR3 is TGTGCCACCAGCAGAGTGTCGGGCCAGCCCCAGCATTTT. Its protein is CATSRVSGQPQHF. This sequence joins TRBV15 and TRBJ1-5; D ambiguous. The CDR3 length is 13 residues. The V end was cut by 1 base, the J end by 7 bases, with 8 bases between. From germline, CDR1 is LNHNV and CDR2 YYDKDF (reference sequence).

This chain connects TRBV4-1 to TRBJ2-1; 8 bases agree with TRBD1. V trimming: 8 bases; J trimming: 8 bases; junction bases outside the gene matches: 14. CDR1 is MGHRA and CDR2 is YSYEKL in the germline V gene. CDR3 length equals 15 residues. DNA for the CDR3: TGCGCCAGCTGCCTAGATGGCGACAGGGGATATGAGCAGTTCTTC. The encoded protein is CASCLDGDRGYEQFF.

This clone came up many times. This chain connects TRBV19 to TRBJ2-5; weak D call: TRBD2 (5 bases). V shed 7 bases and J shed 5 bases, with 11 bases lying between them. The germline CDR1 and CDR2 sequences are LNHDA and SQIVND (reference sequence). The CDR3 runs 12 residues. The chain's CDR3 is CASKAGGETQYF. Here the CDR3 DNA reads TGTGCCAGTAAGGCGGGCGGGGAGACCCAGTACTTC. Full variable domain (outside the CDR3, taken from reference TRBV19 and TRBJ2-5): DGGITQSPKYLFRKEGQNVTLSCEQNLNHDAMYWYRQDPGQGLRLIYYSQIVNDFQKGDIAEGYSVSREKKESFPLTVTSAQKNPTAFYLCASKAGGETQYFGPGTRLLVL.

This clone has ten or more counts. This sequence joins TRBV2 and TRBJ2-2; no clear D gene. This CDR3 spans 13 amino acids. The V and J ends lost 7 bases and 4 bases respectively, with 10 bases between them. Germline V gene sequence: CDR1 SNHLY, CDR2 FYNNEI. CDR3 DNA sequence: TGTGCCAGCACCCGTCGGTTCACCGGGGAGCTGTTTTTT. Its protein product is CASTRRFTGELFF.

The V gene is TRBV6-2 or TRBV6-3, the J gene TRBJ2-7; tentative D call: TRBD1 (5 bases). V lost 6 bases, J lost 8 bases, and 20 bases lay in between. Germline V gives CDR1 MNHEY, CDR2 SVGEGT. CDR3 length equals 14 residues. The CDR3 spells CASRLVLLDRKQYF. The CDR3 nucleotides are TGTGCCAGCAGACTGGTACTCCTAGACAGAAAGCAGTACTTC.

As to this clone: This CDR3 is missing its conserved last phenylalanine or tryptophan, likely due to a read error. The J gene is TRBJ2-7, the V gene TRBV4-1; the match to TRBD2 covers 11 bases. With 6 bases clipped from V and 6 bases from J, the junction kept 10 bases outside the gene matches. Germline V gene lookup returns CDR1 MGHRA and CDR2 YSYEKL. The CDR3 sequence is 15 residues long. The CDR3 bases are TGCGCCAGCAGTCAGGCCCCCGGGACTAGCGGCGAGCAGTACCTC. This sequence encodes CASSQAPGTSGEQYL.

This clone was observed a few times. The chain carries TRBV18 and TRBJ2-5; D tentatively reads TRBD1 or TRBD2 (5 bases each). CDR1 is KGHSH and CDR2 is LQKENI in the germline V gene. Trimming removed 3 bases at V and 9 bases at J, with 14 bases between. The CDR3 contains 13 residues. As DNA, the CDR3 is TGTGCCAGCTCACCGCAGAGAGGGGTGGCCCAGTACTTC. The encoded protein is CASSPQRGVAQYF.

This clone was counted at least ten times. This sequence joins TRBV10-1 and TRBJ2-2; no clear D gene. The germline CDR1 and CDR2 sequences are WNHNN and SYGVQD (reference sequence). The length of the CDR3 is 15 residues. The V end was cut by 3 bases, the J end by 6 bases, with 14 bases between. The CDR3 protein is CASSDNGPHAGELFF. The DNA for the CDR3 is TGCGCCAGCAGTGACAACGGGCCACACGCCGGGGAGCTGTTTTTT.

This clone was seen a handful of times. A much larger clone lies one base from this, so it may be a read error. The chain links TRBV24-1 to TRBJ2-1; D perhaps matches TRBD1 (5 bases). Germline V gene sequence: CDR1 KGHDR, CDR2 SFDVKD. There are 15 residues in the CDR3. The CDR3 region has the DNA TGTGCCACAGGATCGGACATCTCCCCCTACAATGAGCAGTCCTTC. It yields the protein CATGSDISPYNEQSF.

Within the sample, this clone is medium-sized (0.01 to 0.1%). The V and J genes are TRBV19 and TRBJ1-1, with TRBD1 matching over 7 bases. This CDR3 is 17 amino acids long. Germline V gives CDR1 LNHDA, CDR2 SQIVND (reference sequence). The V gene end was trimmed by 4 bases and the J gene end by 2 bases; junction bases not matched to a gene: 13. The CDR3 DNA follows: TGTGCCAGTAGTACCTCGACAGGGTTGGGGATTAACACTGAAGCTTTCTTT. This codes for CASSTSTGLGINTEAFF.